This TCR beta chain came from a study of blood T cells in healthy people across ages. Germline V gene data show CDR1 as LNHDA and CDR2 as SQIVND (reference sequence). The CDR3 contains 15 residues. Deletions cut 3 bases from V and 1 base from J, with 10 bases between. A sample-barcoded 5' primer and a J-beta primer mix were used in a second PCR of roughly 6 to 11 cycles. TCRdb re-analysed the 5' RACE reads in MiXCR, keeping a single row per CDR3 protein. The sample lists more than 750,000 distinct CDR3 sequences, almost 30% seen once, with 9.5% to 13% in the top ten. These same records also appear under a second study, on T cells of mothers and their children. Per that paper: RNA was extracted, and all of it went into cDNA synthesis at around 1.5 ug per 15 ul. Per mother, over 9 million TCR beta CDR3 reads were obtained; per child, about 3.3 million.

This chain joins TRBV19 and TRBJ2-1, with D perhaps TRBD1 (6 bases). The receptor was isolated from a middle-aged woman in good health. Sequencing was done on a sample of blood. In nucleotides, the CDR3 is TGTGCCAGTAGTATTCCGGGACAATCCTACAATGAGCAGTTCTTC. Translating gives CASSIPGQSYNEQFF.